One and the same sample provided the 30 T cell receptor beta chains below, sequenced in a study of T cell responses to AZD1222 COVID-19 vaccine (dated by TCRdb to the early 2020s). Reading the label with the study, this specimen's time point is: baseline before first vaccination. The library relied on the immunoSEQ multiplex PCR assay. TCRdb mirrors the immuneACCESS table, restricted to in-frame sequences. Some clones are absent from its copies; in checked studies, under half trace to an unresolved V gene, and the reason for the others is unknown. The sample contains about 85,000 clones, 89% of them found a single time. About 2.2% of the sample is taken by the ten largest. Sequences were derived from peripheral blood, sampled on day 0 of AZD1222 vaccination. The receptors were gathered from an adult in good health.

The chain is built from TRBV11-3 and TRBJ1-1; 7 bases are shared with TRBD1. The V gene's germline CDR1 is SGHNT and CDR2 YENEEA. The CDR3 sequence is 15 residues long. The V and J ends lost 6 bases and 0 bases, in that order; junction bases with no gene match: 7. The CDR3 spells CASRPTGAMNTEAFF. In DNA form, the CDR3 reads TGTGCCAGCAGACCAACAGGGGCCATGAACACTGAAGCTTTCTTT.

The genes are TRBV27 and TRBJ2-1; 10 nucleotides agree with TRBD2. The CDR3 extends over 16 amino acids. The V and J ends lost 5 bases and 7 bases, in that order; junction bases with no gene match: 11. Germline V gene data show CDR1 as MNHEY and CDR2 as SMNVEV (reference sequence). CDR3 amino acids: CASSPGGLAGENEQFF. In DNA, the CDR3 is TGTGCCAGCAGTCCGGGGGGGCTAGCGGGAGAGAATGAGCAGTTCTTC.

This rearrangement joins TRBV30 to TRBJ2-7, with 8 bases matching TRBD2. Per germline, CDR1 GTSNPN and CDR2 SVGIG (reference sequence). V gave up 3 bases and J gave up 6 bases; unmatched junction bases: 10. This CDR3 comprises 14 residues. The CDR3 reads CAWSHRGGRGEQYF. The CDR3 DNA sequence: TGTGCCTGGAGCCACCGCGGGGGGCGGGGCGAGCAGTACTTC.

The gene calls are TRBV5-1 and TRBJ2-1; TRBD2 aligns across 9 bases. Germline V gene sequence: CDR1 SGHRS, CDR2 YFSETQ. After removal of 4 bases from V and 7 bases from J, the junction contained 18 bases not matched to a gene. The length of the CDR3 is 18 residues. Written as DNA, the CDR3 is TGCGCCAGCAGCCACCTCCCCCCCAATAGCGGGGGACCAAATGAGCAGTTCTTC. Translated, it gives CASSHLPPNSGGPNEQFF. The whole variable domain, filled in from reference TRBV5-1 and TRBJ2-1, reads KAGVTQTPRYLIKTRGQQVTLSCSPISGHRSVSWYQQTPGQGLQFLFEYFSETQRNKGNFPGRFSGRQFSNSRSEMNVSTLELGDSALYLCASSHLPPNSGGPNEQFFGPGTRLTVL.

The chain recombines TRBV18 with TRBJ2-7; D possibly corresponds to TRBD1 (6 bases). The CDR3 has 12 residues. The germline gives CDR1 KGHSH, CDR2 LQKENI. Trimming took off 6 bases at V and 4 bases at J, with 10 bases between the two ends. CDR3 sequence reads: CASSSGAYEQYF. The DNA for the CDR3 is TGTGCCAGCTCCTCAGGGGCTTACGAGCAGTACTTC.

This clone was seen a single time. The chain recombines TRBV2 with TRBJ2-4, with 10 positions matching TRBD2. This CDR3 spans 15 amino acids. The germline CDR1 and CDR2 sequences are SNHLY and FYNNEI. J lost 6 bases, V lost 3 bases, and 5 bases had no gene match. The CDR3 is CASSDSGRAPNIQYF. The CDR3 coding sequence is TGTGCCAGCAGTGACAGCGGGAGGGCCCCAAACATTCAGTACTTC. Variable domain in full (rest from reference TRBV2 and TRBJ2-4): EPEVTQTPSHQVTQMGQEVILRCVPISNHLYFYWYRQILGQKVEFLVSFYNNEISEKSEIFDDQFSVERPDGSNFTLKIRSTKLEDSAMYFCASSDSGRAPNIQYFGAGTRLSVL.

This sequence joins TRBV3-1 (or the pseudogene TRBV3-2) and TRBJ2-7, with TRBD2 matching over 9 bases. This CDR3 region has 14 residues. Germline CDR1 LGHDT, CDR2 YNNKEL (reference sequence). The V segment lost 3 bases and the J segment 2 bases; nucleotides outside the gene matches: 2. The CDR3, as DNA: TGTGCCAGCAGCCACTCTAGCGGGGCCTACGAGCAGTACTTC. Translation: CASSHSSGAYEQYF.

The CDR3 loop reads CASSPGGIDYEQYF. Written as DNA, the CDR3 is TGTGCCAGCAGCCCAGGGGGAATCGACTACGAGCAGTACTTC. V and J are TRBV11-2 and TRBJ2-7, with TRBD1 matching 7 bases. The CDR3 totals 14 residues. Germline V gene lookup returns CDR1 SGHAT and CDR2 FQNNGV. Trimming removed 5 bases from V and 3 bases from J; junction bases left unmatched: 7.

The table lists this clone with a few counts. The CDR3: CASSFVEPRGGYTF. The CDR3, as DNA: TGTGCCAGCAGCTTCGTAGAACCCCGCGGTGGCTACACCTTC. The V and J genes are TRBV3-1 (or the pseudogene TRBV3-2) and TRBJ1-2; D not certain. V shed 5 bases and J shed 7 bases, with 17 bases lying between them. The CDR3 loop spans 14 amino acids. The V gene's germline CDR1 is LGHDT and CDR2 YNNKEL (reference sequence).

Written as DNA, the CDR3 is TGCGCCAGCAGCATGGGACAGCCTAATGAAAAACTGTTTTTT. Its protein product is CASSMGQPNEKLFF. The rearrangement links TRBV5-1 to TRBJ1-4; 7 nucleotides line up with TRBD1. After removal of 4 bases from V and 3 bases from J, the junction contained 3 bases not matched to a gene. Germline CDR1 SGHRS, CDR2 YFSETQ. The CDR3 sequence is 14 residues long.

This rearrangement joins TRBV12-3 or TRBV12-4 to TRBJ1-1; 10 bases are shared with TRBD1. With 7 bases clipped from V and 11 bases from J, the junction kept 10 bases outside the gene matches. This CDR3 comprises 13 residues. The CDR3 region has the DNA TGTGCCAGCACCGGGACAGGGGCCCTGATCGCTTTCTTT. It encodes CASTGTGALIAFF.

The rearrangement links TRBV7-9 to TRBJ2-5, with D perhaps given as TRBD1 or TRBD2 (6 bases each). V lost 6 bases and J lost 4, with 12 bases in between. Germline assignment: CDR1 SEHNR and CDR2 FQNEAQ (reference sequence). This CDR3 spans 13 amino acids. CDR3 sequence: CASSSSGAETQYF. In nucleotides, the CDR3 is TGTGCCAGCAGTTCGTCGGGGGCAGAGACCCAGTACTTC.

The gene calls are TRBV5-5 and TRBJ1-1; TRBD1 matches 9 bases. The CDR3 length is 16 residues. V lost 4 bases and J lost 2; bases outside the gene matches: 9. Per germline, CDR1 SGHKS and CDR2 YYEKEE (reference sequence). The CDR3: CASSLRPGQGNTEAFF. CDR3 bases: TGTGCCAGCAGCCTCAGACCGGGACAGGGAAACACTGAAGCTTTCTTT.

The rearrangement links TRBV24-1 to TRBJ1-5; D is uncertain. The CDR3 totals 14 residues. V lost 4 bases, J lost 3 bases, and 9 bases lay in between. Germline CDR1 and CDR2: KGHDR and SFDVKD. Written as DNA, the CDR3 is TGTGCCACCAGTGAAGGGCAGAACAATCAGCCCCAGCATTTT. Translated: CATSEGQNNQPQHF.

The V call is TRBV7-2, the J call TRBJ2-7; a possible D gene is TRBD1 (5 bases). Trimming removed 0 bases from V and 2 bases from J, with 11 bases in between. Per germline, CDR1 SGHTA and CDR2 FQGNSA. The CDR3 contains 15 residues. In DNA, the CDR3 is TGTGCCAGCAGCTTAGCGCAGACAGCAGCCTACGAGCAGTACTTC. It codes for CASSLAQTAAYEQYF.

The gene calls are TRBV24-1 and TRBJ2-1; D perhaps matches TRBD2 (6 bases). V was pared by 7 bases and J by 7 bases, with 16 bases between. The CDR3 sequence is 14 residues long. Germline CDR1 is KGHDR and CDR2 is SFDVKD. The CDR3 DNA follows: TGTGCCACCAGCGGCCCGGGAGTAGTAAATGAGCAGTTCTTC. Protein: CATSGPGVVNEQFF.

The chain uses TRBV12-3 or TRBV12-4 and TRBJ1-2; D gene uncertain. V was clipped by 5 bases and J by 4 bases, with 5 bases between them. This CDR3 spans 11 amino acids. DNA of the CDR3: TGTGCCAGCAGTGCATTCTATGGCTACACCTTC. It specifies CASSAFYGYTF.

The chain recombines TRBV2 with TRBJ2-5; a weak D match, TRBD1 (5 bases). This CDR3 has 15 residues. Germline V gene sequence: CDR1 SNHLY, CDR2 FYNNEI. The ends were cut back, 4 bases at V and 2 bases at J, with 14 bases in the middle. DNA for the CDR3: TGTGCCAGCAGTGGCCCTGGAGCAGGGCAAGAGACCCAGTACTTC. Amino acid sequence: CASSGPGAGQETQYF.

The chain combines TRBV6-5 with TRBJ1-5; no clear D gene. The germline CDR1 and CDR2 sequences are MNHEY and SVGAGI. The CDR3 spans 14 residues. The V end lost 5 bases, the J end lost 0 bases, and 8 bases lay between the germline ends. The DNA for the CDR3 is TGTGCCAGCAGTCCCGATAATAGCAATCAGCCCCAGCATTTT. This gives the protein CASSPDNSNQPQHF.

This chain joins TRBV6-6 and TRBJ1-6; 7 nucleotides agree with TRBD1. Germline values: CDR1 MNHNY, CDR2 SVGAGI (reference sequence). This CDR3 has 13 residues. V gave up 7 bases and J gave up 7 bases; unmatched junction bases: 4. The DNA for the CDR3 is TGTGCCAGCAACGGACAGGTCAATTCACCCCTCCACTTT. This sequence encodes CASNGQVNSPLHF.

The chain links TRBV5-1 to TRBJ1-1; D is uncertain. This CDR3 is built from 15 residues. Germline V CDR1 and CDR2: SGHRS, YFSETQ. The germline V and J ends were trimmed by 0 bases and 2 bases, with 11 bases remaining between them. The DNA of the CDR3 is TGCGCCAGCAGCTTGGGTCCCGGTATCAACACTGAAGCTTTCTTT. Residues: CASSLGPGINTEAFF.

This clone was seen just once. The chain uses TRBV13 and TRBJ1-6, with D possibly matching TRBD1 (6 bases). The germline V gene has CDR1 PRHDT and CDR2 FYEKMQ (reference sequence). V was cut by 4 bases and J by 7 bases, with 17 bases left in between. The CDR3 runs 16 residues. The chain's CDR3 is CASSSSTGGANSPLHF. The CDR3 nucleotides read TGTGCCAGCAGCTCCTCGACGGGGGGGGCGAATTCACCCCTCCACTTT.

The gene calls are TRBV18 and TRBJ1-5; D is ambiguous. Germline values: CDR1 KGHSH, CDR2 LQKENI. The CDR3 is 13 residues long. V lost 6 bases to trimming and J lost 4 bases, with 10 bases between them. The CDR3, as DNA: TGTGCCAGCTCTTGGGGAGATAATCAGCCCCAGCATTTT. Translating gives CASSWGDNQPQHF.

As concerns this clone: Within the sample, other DNA sequences also encode this same CDR3. CDR3 nucleotide sequence: TGTGCCAGCAGTTTGAACACCGGGGAGCTGTTTTTT. It codes for CASSLNTGELFF. The chain joins TRBV28 to TRBJ2-2; D unclear. Trimming removed 3 bases at V and 1 base at J, with 0 bases between. The CDR3 extends over 12 amino acids. Germline V gene data show CDR1 as MDHEN and CDR2 as SYDVKM.

This clone was detected once. The chain employs TRBV12-5 and TRBJ1-3, with no clear D. Germline CDR1 and CDR2: LGHNT and FRNRAP. The CDR3 has 18 amino acids. V was shortened by 0 bases and J by 3 bases, with 18 bases between the two germline ends. The CDR3 here is CASGLVRGLGSNGNTIYF. CDR3 DNA sequence: TGTGCTAGTGGTTTGGTCCGTGGATTGGGGAGTAATGGAAACACCATATATTTT.

This chain connects TRBV6-2 or TRBV6-3 to TRBJ2-1; 8 bases line up with TRBD2. The CDR3 sequence is 18 residues long. The V gene's germline CDR1 is MNHEY and CDR2 SVGEGT. J was trimmed by 0 bases and V by 6 bases; bases with no gene match: 13. The CDR3 coding sequence is TGTGCCAGCAGCCCAGGAACTAGCGGTCTTGTCTCCTACAATGAGCAGTTCTTC. It is translated as CASSPGTSGLVSYNEQFF.

The chain uses TRBV30 and TRBJ2-7, with a weak D call TRBD2 (6 bases). Between the trimmed V and J ends, which lost 6 bases and 6 bases, there was a span of 12 bases. The CDR3 loop spans 11 amino acids. Germline values: CDR1 GTSNPN, CDR2 SVGIG (reference sequence). In nucleotides, the CDR3 is TGTGCCTGCGGACGGGGGAGCGAGCAGTACTTC. Its protein is CACGRGSEQYF.

In DNA form, the CDR3 reads TGCGCCAGCAGCTCCTCGCGACTAGCGGGGGAAAATGAGCAGTTCTTC. Amino acid sequence: CASSSSRLAGENEQFF. The chain carries TRBV5-1 and TRBJ2-1, with TRBD2 matching over 12 bases. Germline CDR1 SGHRS, CDR2 YFSETQ. The CDR3 has 16 amino acids. J gave up 7 bases and V 3 bases, and 8 bases lay outside the gene matches.

The sample holds a few counts of this clone. The chain uses TRBV2 and TRBJ2-7; a weak D match, TRBD1 (5 bases). Germline values: CDR1 SNHLY, CDR2 FYNNEI. The CDR3 is 14 residues long. V lost 7 bases and J 3 bases, leaving 16 bases between the germline ends. Here the CDR3 reads CASTTLSQGYEQYF. In DNA, the CDR3 is TGTGCCAGCACAACGTTGAGCCAGGGCTACGAGCAGTACTTC.

The chain couples TRBV20-1 to TRBJ1-2; D is undetermined. Germline assignment: CDR1 DFQATT and CDR2 SNEGSKA (reference sequence). V lost 3 bases, J lost 5 bases, and 10 bases lay in between. This CDR3 comprises 12 residues. CDR3 protein: CSASSEFYGYTF. The CDR3 region has the DNA TGCAGTGCTAGTTCGGAGTTTTATGGCTACACCTTC.